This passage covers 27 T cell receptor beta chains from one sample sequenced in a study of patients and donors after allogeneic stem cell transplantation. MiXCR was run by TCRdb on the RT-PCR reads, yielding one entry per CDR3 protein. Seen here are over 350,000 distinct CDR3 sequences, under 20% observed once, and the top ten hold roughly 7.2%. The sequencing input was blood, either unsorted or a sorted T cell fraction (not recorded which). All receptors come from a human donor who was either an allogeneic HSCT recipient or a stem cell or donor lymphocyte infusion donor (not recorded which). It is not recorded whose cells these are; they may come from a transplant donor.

CDR3 coding DNA: TGTGCCAGCAGAACTCGCCCTCAAGAGACCCAGTACTTC. This sequence encodes CASRTRPQETQYF. The chain links TRBV6-1 to TRBJ2-5, with D uncertain. The CDR3 has 13 residues. Germline CDR1 reads MNHNS; CDR2 reads SASEGT. Trimming cost V 6 bases and J 2 bases, with 10 bases left between them.

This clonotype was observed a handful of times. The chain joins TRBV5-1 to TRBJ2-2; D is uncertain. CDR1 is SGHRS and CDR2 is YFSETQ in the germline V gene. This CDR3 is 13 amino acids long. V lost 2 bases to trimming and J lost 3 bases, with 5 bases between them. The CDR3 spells CASSFSDTGELFF. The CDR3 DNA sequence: TGCGCCAGCAGCTTTAGTGACACCGGGGAGCTGTTTTTT.

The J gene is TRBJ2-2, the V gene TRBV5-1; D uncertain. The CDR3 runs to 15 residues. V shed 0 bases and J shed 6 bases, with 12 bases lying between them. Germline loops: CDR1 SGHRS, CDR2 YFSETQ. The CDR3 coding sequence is TGCGCCAGCAGCTTGGACGGCCGGCCGCCCGGGGAGCTGTTTTTT. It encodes CASSLDGRPPGELFF.

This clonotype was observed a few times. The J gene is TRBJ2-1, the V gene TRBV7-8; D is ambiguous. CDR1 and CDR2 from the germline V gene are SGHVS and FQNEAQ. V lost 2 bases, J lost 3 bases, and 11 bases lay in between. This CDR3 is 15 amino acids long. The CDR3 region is CASSLSFVGYNEQFF. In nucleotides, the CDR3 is TGTGCCAGCAGCTTAAGTTTCGTAGGCTACAATGAGCAGTTCTTC.

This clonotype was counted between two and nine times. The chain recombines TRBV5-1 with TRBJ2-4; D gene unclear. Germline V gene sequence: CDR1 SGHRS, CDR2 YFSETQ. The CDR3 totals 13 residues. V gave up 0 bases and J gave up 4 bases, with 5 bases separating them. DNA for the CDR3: TGCGCCAGCAGCTTGGGCCCGAAAAACATTCAGTACTTC. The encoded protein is CASSLGPKNIQYF.

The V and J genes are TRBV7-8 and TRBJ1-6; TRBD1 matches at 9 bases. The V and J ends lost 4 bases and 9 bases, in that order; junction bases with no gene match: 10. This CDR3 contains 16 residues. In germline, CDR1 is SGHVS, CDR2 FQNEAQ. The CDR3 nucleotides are TGTGCCAGCAGCTACAGGGGGCCCCGGTCGGGTTCACCCCTCCACTTT. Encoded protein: CASSYRGPRSGSPLHF.

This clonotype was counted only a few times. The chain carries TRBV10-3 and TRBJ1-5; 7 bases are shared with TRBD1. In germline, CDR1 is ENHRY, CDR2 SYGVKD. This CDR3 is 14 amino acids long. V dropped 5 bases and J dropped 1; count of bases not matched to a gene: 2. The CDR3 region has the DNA TGTGCCATCAGTCCGGACAGGAGCAATCAGCCCCAGCATTTT. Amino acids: CAISPDRSNQPQHF.

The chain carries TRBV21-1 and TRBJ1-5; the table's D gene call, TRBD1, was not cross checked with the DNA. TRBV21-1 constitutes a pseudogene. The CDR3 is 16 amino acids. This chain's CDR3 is CASSKIPGAANQPQHF. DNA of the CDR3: TGTGCCAGCAGCAAAATCCCCGGGGCGGCCAATCAGCCCCAGCATTTT.

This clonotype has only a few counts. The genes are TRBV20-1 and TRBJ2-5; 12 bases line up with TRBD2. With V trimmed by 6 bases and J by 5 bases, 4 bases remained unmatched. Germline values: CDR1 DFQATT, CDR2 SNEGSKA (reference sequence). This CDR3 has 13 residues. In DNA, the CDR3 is TGCAGTGCAAGTCTAGCGGGGGGGGAGACCCAGTACTTC. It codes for CSASLAGGETQYF.

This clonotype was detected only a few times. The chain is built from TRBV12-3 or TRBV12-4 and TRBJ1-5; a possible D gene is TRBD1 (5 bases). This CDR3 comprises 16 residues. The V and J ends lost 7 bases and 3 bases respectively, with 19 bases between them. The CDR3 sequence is CASTSGRDPFNQPQHF. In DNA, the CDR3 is TGTGCCAGCACCTCGGGTCGGGACCCTTTCAATCAGCCCCAGCATTTT.

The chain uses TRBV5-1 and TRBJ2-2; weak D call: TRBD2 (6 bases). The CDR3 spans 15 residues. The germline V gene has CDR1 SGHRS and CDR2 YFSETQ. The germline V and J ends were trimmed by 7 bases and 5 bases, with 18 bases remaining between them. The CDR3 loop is CASRGPGVGTGELFF. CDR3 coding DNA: TGCGCCAGCCGGGGACCGGGAGTCGGAACCGGGGAGCTGTTTTTT.

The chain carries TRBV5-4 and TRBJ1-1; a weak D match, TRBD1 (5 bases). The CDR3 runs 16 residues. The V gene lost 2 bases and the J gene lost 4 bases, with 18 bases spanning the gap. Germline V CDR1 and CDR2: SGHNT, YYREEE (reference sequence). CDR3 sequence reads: CASSFGTGPWGTEAFF. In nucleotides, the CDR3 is TGTGCCAGCAGCTTCGGAACGGGGCCATGGGGCACTGAAGCTTTCTTT. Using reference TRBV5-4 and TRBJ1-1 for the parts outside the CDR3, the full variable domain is ETGVTQSPTHLIKTRGQQVTLRCSSQSGHNTVSWYQQALGQGPQFIFQYYREEENGRGNFPPRFSGLQFPNYSSELNVNALELDDSALYLCASSFGTGPWGTEAFFGQGTRLTVV.

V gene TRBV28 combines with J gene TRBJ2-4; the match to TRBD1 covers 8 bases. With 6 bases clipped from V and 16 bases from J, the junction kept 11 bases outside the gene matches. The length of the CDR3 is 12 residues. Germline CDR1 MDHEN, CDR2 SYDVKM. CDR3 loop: CASSLRPGQDYF. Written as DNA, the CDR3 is TGTGCCAGCAGCTTAAGACCGGGACAGGACTACTTC.

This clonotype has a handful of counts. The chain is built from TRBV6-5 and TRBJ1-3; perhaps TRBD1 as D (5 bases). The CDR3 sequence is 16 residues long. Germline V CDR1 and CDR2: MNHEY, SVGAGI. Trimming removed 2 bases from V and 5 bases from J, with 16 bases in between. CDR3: CASSYPWRDDRNTIYF. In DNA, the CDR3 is TGTGCCAGCAGTTACCCTTGGAGGGACGACAGAAACACCATATATTTT.

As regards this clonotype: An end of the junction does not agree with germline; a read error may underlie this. The CDR3 protein is CASSDSPETPIHF. CDR3 coding DNA: TGTGCCAGCAGTGACTCGCCCGAGACACCCATCCACTTT. The chain couples TRBV6-4 to TRBJ1-6, with D hard to call. This CDR3 spans 13 amino acids. The germline V gene has CDR1 MRHNA and CDR2 SNTAGT.

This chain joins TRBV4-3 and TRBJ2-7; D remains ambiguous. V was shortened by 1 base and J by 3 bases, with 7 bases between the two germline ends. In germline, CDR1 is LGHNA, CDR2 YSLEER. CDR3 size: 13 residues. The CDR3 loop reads CASSQAPIYEQYF. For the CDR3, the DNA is TGCGCCAGCAGCCAAGCCCCTATCTACGAGCAGTACTTC.

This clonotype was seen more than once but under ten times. In DNA, the CDR3 is TGTGCCAGCAGTGAAGGCCCCGGAACGACCTACGAGCAGTACTTC. Its translation: CASSEGPGTTYEQYF. V is TRBV6-4 and J is TRBJ2-7; D not resolved. V was clipped by 3 bases and J by 2 bases, with 14 bases between them. Germline V gene lookup returns CDR1 MRHNA and CDR2 SNTAGT. The CDR3 spans 15 residues.

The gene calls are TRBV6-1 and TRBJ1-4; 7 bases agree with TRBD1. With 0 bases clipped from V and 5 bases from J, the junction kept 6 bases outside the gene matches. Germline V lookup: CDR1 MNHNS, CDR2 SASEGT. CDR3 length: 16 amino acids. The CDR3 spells CASSEARGQLNEKLFF. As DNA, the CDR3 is TGTGCCAGCAGTGAAGCGAGGGGACAGCTCAATGAAAAACTGTTTTTT.

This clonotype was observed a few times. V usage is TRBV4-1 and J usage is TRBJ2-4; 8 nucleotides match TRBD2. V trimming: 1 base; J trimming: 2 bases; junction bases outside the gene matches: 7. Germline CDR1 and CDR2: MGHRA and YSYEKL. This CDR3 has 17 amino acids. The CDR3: CASSQGRSGSSKNIQYF. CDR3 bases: TGCGCCAGCAGCCAAGGGCGGAGCGGGAGTTCCAAAAACATTCAGTACTTC.

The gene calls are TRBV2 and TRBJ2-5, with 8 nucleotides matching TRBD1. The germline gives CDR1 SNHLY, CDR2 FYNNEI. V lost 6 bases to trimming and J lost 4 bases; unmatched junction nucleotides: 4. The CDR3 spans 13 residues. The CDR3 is CASRGQDRETQYF. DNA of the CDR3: TGTGCCAGCAGGGGACAGGATCGAGAGACCCAGTACTTC.

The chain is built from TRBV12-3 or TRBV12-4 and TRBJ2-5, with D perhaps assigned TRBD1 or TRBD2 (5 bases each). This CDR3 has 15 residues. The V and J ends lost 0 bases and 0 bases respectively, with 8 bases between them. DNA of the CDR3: TGTGCCAGCAGTTTAGCGGGGGACGACCAAGAGACCCAGTACTTC. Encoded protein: CASSLAGDDQETQYF.

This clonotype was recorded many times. The CDR3 region is CASRGTGRTYNEQFF. The CDR3 DNA sequence: TGTGCCAGCAGAGGTACAGGGCGGACTTACAATGAGCAGTTCTTC. The genes are TRBV5-5 and TRBJ2-1; maybe TRBD1 (6 bases). CDR1 is SGHKS and CDR2 is YYEKEE in the germline V gene (reference sequence). The CDR3 totals 15 residues. Trimming took 5 bases from V and 4 from J, leaving 16 bases between them.

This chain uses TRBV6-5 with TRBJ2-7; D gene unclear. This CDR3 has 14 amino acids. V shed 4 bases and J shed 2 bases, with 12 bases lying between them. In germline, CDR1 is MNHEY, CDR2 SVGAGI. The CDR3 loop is CASSSKDFAYEQYF. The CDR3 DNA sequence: TGTGCCAGCAGTTCGAAGGATTTTGCCTACGAGCAGTACTTC.

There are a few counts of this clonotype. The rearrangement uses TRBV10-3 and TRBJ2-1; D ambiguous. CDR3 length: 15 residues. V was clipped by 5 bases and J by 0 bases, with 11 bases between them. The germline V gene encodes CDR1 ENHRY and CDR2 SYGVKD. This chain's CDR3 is CAISPWRLSYNEQFF. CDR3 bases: TGTGCCATCAGTCCCTGGCGGCTCTCCTACAATGAGCAGTTCTTC.

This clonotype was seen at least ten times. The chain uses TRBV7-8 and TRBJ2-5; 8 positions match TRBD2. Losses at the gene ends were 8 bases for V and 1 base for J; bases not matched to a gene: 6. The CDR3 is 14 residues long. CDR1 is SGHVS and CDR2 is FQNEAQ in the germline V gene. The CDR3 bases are TGTGCCAGCCGAAGCGGGGGTTTCCAAGAGACCCAGTACTTC. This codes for CASRSGGFQETQYF.

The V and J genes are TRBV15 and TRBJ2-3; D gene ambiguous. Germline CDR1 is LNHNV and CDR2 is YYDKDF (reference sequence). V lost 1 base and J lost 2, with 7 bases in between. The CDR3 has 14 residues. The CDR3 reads CATSRGPSTDTQYF. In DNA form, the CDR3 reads TGTGCCACCAGCAGAGGTCCTTCCACAGATACGCAGTATTTT.

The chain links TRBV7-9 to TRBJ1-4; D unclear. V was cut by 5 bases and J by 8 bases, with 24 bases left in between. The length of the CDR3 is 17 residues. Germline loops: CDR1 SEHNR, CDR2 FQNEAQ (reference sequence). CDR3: CASSLRHGDVQVEKLFF. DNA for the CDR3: TGTGCCAGCAGCCTCAGGCATGGAGACGTGCAGGTCGAAAAACTGTTTTTT.